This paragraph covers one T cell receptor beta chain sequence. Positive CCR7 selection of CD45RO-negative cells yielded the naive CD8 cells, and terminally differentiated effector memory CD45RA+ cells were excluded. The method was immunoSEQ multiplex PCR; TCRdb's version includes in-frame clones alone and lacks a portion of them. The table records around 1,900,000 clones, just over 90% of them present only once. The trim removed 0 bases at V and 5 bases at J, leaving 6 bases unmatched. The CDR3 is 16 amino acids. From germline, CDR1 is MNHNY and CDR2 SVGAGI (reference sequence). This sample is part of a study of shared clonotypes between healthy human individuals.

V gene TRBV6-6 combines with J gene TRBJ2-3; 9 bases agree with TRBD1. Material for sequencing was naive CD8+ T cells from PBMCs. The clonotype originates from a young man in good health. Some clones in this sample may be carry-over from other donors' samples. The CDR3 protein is CASSYSTQGAIDTQYF. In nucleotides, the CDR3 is TGTGCCAGCAGTTACTCGACACAGGGGGCTATAGATACGCAGTATTTT.